The 2 T cell receptor beta chains presented below share a single source sample, sequenced in a study of blood T cell repertoires in COVID-19. Assay used: immunoSEQ multiplex PCR; TCRdb lists only in-frame clones, some missing. Of about 230,000 clones listed, over 70% are singletons. The source material was peripheral blood. The receptor source for this set is a man in his forties with active or convalescent COVID-19.

This clone has a handful of counts. The V call is TRBV12-3 or TRBV12-4, the J call TRBJ1-5, with a tentative D call TRBD1 (6 bases). Deletions cut 8 bases from V and 6 bases from J, with 14 bases between. This CDR3 has 13 amino acids. The CDR3 reads CASSQGGGQPQHF. CDR3 coding DNA: TGTGCCAGCTCACAGGGCGGCGGTCAGCCCCAGCATTTT.

The chain combines TRBV7-2 with TRBJ1-1; tentatively, D is TRBD1 (5 bases). Germline V gene lookup returns CDR1 SGHTA and CDR2 FQGNSA. Trimming took 6 bases from V and 0 from J, leaving 17 bases between them. The CDR3 is 16 amino acids. As DNA, the CDR3 is TGTGCCAGCAGTCCTACGCTCAGGGAAATGAACACTGAAGCTTTCTTT. This sequence encodes CASSPTLREMNTEAFF.